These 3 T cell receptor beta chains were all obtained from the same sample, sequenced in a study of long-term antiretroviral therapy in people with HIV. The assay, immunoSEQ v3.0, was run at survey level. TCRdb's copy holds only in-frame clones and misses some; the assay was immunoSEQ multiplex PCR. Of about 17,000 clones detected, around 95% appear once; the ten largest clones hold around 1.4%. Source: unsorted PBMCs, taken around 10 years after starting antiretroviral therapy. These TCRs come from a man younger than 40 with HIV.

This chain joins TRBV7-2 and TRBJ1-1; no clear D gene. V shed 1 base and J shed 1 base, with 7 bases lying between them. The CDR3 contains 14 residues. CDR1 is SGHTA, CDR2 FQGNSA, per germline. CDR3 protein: CASSLGAENTEAFF. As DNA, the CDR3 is TGTGCCAGCAGCTTAGGGGCGGAGAACACTGAAGCTTTCTTT.

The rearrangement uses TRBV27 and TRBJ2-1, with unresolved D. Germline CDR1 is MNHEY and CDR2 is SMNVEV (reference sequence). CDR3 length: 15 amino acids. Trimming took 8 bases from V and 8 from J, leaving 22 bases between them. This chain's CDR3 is CASSGTSMASDEQFF. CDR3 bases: TGTGCCAGCTCCGGAACAAGCATGGCCTCAGATGAGCAGTTCTTC.

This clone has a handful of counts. This CDR3 reads CASTLDPTGYGYTF. The CDR3 nucleotides are TGTGCCAGCACTCTAGACCCGACAGGGTATGGCTACACCTTC. This chain uses TRBV6-1 with TRBJ1-2; 7 bases are a match to TRBD1. J gave up 5 bases and V 7 bases, and 10 bases lay outside the gene matches. CDR1 and CDR2 from the germline V gene are MNHNS and SASEGT. This CDR3 spans 14 amino acids.